Shown below are 26 T cell receptor beta chains from a single sample sequenced in a study of CD8 T cells in Susac syndrome. When the RNA was reverse transcribed, random hexamers were used with an input of about 0.5 to 1 ug. TCRdb analysed the immunoSEQ multiplex PCR reads with MiXCR anew, one entry per CDR3 protein. The table records around 270,000 distinct CDR3 sequences, roughly 85% of them present only once. Material: CD8+ T cells from PBMCs. These receptors were taken from a human donor with multiple sclerosis.

This clonotype came up a few times. The CDR3 here is CASSQLGQGPAYEQYF. The DNA for the CDR3 is TGTGCCAGCTCACAACTCGGACAGGGGCCAGCCTACGAGCAGTACTTC. The chain joins TRBV18 to TRBJ2-7; 9 bases are a match to TRBD1. Germline CDR1 KGHSH, CDR2 LQKENI. CDR3 length: 16 amino acids. V shed 4 bases, J shed 2 bases, and the junction held 9 bases outside the gene matches.

The chain couples TRBV9 to TRBJ2-1; D possibly uses TRBD1 or TRBD2 (5 bases each). The CDR3 has 17 residues. Germline lookup yields CDR1 SGDLS and CDR2 YYNGEE. The V and J ends lost 1 base and 2 bases respectively, with 16 bases between them. Written as DNA, the CDR3 is TGTGCCAGCAGCGTACGCCTGGGGACGTCGGCCTACAATGAGCAGTTCTTC. Translated, it gives CASSVRLGTSAYNEQFF.

J is TRBJ2-7 and V is TRBV19; TRBD2 might be the D (6 bases). Germline CDR1 LNHDA, CDR2 SQIVND (reference sequence). This CDR3 region has 14 residues. V dropped 7 bases and J dropped 2 bases, with 15 bases sitting between them. The CDR3 here is CASNFGTDTYEQYF. CDR3 in DNA: TGTGCCAGTAACTTTGGGACTGATACCTACGAGCAGTACTTC.

This sequence joins TRBV19 and TRBJ1-1; D call uncertain. Germline CDR1 is LNHDA and CDR2 is SQIVND (reference sequence). Trimming took off 3 bases at V and 3 bases at J, with 11 bases between the two ends. This CDR3 is 14 amino acids long. This chain's CDR3 is CASSIEEGHTEAFF. For the CDR3, the DNA is TGTGCCAGTAGTATTGAGGAAGGACACACTGAAGCTTTCTTT.

The V call is TRBV14, the J call TRBJ2-3, with 8 bases identical to TRBD1. CDR1 is SGHDN and CDR2 is FVKESK in the germline V gene. CDR3 size: 16 residues. J lost 4 bases, V lost 3 bases, and 9 bases had no gene match. In DNA form, the CDR3 reads TGTGCCAGCAGCCACCCGGACAGGGAGAGGGCAGATACGCAGTATTTT. Translated: CASSHPDRERADTQYF.

This rearrangement joins TRBV5-6 to TRBJ1-1, with 8 nucleotides matching TRBD1. Germline V gene lookup returns CDR1 SGHDT and CDR2 YYEEEE. Unmatched junction bases numbered 5, after V lost 3 bases and J lost 4 bases. The CDR3 is made up of 14 amino acids. For the CDR3, the DNA is TGTGCCAGCAGCTGGGACAGGACCTCCACTGAAGCTTTCTTT. It specifies CASSWDRTSTEAFF. The variable domain in full, with the rest retrieved from reference TRBV5-6 and TRBJ1-1, is DAGVTQSPTHLIKTRGQQVTLRCSPKSGHDTVSWYQQALGQGPQFIFQYYEEEERQRGNFPDRFSGHQFPNYSSELNVNALLLGDSALYLCASSWDRTSTEAFFGQGTRLTVV.

The chain is built from TRBV19 and TRBJ2-1; D may be TRBD2 (6 bases). Trimming shortened V by 0 bases and J by 6 bases, and 18 bases separated the two germline ends. Per the germline V gene, CDR1 is LNHDA and CDR2 is SQIVND (reference sequence). CDR3 length: 17 residues. In DNA, the CDR3 is TGTGCCAGTAGTATAGATCGTAGCGGAGCCGGACTCAATGAGCAGTTCTTC. Protein product: CASSIDRSGAGLNEQFF. The variable domain in full, with the rest retrieved from reference TRBV19 and TRBJ2-1, is DGGITQSPKYLFRKEGQNVTLSCEQNLNHDAMYWYRQDPGQGLRLIYYSQIVNDFQKGDIAEGYSVSREKKESFPLTVTSAQKNPTAFYLCASSIDRSGAGLNEQFFGPGTRLTVL.

A few counts support this clonotype. The chain is built from TRBV3-1 and TRBJ2-1, with TRBD2 identical over 7 bases. This CDR3 contains 16 residues. Per germline, CDR1 LGHDT and CDR2 YNNKEL (reference sequence). The V and J ends lost 7 bases and 6 bases, in that order; junction bases with no gene match: 15. CDR3 amino acids: CASTPSGLAVSNEQFF. The CDR3 region has the DNA TGTGCCAGCACCCCAAGCGGGCTAGCGGTGAGCAATGAGCAGTTCTTC.

The V and J genes are TRBV6-5 and TRBJ1-5; D remains ambiguous. There are 13 residues in the CDR3. From germline, CDR1 is MNHEY and CDR2 SVGAGI. Trimming took 6 bases from V and 9 from J, leaving 15 bases between them. The CDR3 DNA follows: TGTGCCAGCAGCCCACGGGTCGATACGCCCCAGCATTTT. Translated: CASSPRVDTPQHF.

This clonotype was counted once. The rearrangement links TRBV2 to TRBJ1-5, with D unresolved. The V end lost 4 bases, the J end lost 7 bases, and 8 bases lay between the germline ends. The CDR3 length is 12 residues. The germline V gene has CDR1 SNHLY and CDR2 FYNNEI. The CDR3 coding sequence is TGTGCCAGCAGTGGGTGGGAACAGCCCCAGCATTTT. It translates to CASSGWEQPQHF.

The chain is built from TRBV28 and TRBJ2-7, with 9 positions matching TRBD1. Germline loops: CDR1 MDHEN, CDR2 SYDVKM. V gave up 6 bases and J gave up 3 bases; unmatched junction bases: 12. The CDR3 is made up of 16 amino acids. The CDR3, as DNA: TGTGCCAGCAGCTGGTTCGGGACAGGGACCTTCTACGAGCAGTACTTC. Protein sequence: CASSWFGTGTFYEQYF.

The CDR3 spells CASSPREREFGNEQFF. The CDR3 nucleotides read TGTGCCAGCTCACCGAGGGAGCGGGAGTTCGGCAATGAGCAGTTCTTC. The chain employs TRBV18 and TRBJ2-1; 8 bases match TRBD2. Trimming took 3 bases from V and 6 from J; bases not matched to a gene: 10. This CDR3 is 16 amino acids long. The germline gives CDR1 KGHSH, CDR2 LQKENI. The full variable domain, its missing parts supplied by reference TRBV18 and TRBJ2-1, is NAGVMQNPRHLVRRRGQEARLRCSPMKGHSHVYWYRQLPEEGLKFMVYLQKENIIDESGMPKERFSAEFPKEGPSILRIQQVVRGDSAAYFCASSPREREFGNEQFFGPGTRLTVL.

The chain carries TRBV4-3 and TRBJ2-7, with 7 bases matching TRBD1. Germline CDR1 is LGHNA and CDR2 is YSLEER. The V segment lost 0 bases and the J segment 7 bases; nucleotides outside the gene matches: 9. The CDR3 spans 15 residues. The CDR3 region is CASSQDQVDREEQYF. CDR3 nucleotides: TGCGCCAGCAGCCAAGATCAAGTAGACAGGGAAGAGCAGTACTTC.

This chain joins TRBV24-1 and TRBJ2-2; either TRBD1 or TRBD2 may supply D (5 bases each). V lost 7 bases and J lost 4, with 12 bases in between. The CDR3 is 14 residues long. In germline, CDR1 is KGHDR, CDR2 SFDVKD. The CDR3: CATRPGTSTGELFF. As DNA, the CDR3 is TGTGCCACCAGACCCGGGACCTCCACCGGGGAGCTGTTTTTT.

The V call is TRBV30, the J call TRBJ1-2; 8 bases are shared with TRBD1. The CDR3 is made up of 13 amino acids. Germline-derived CDR1 and CDR2 are GTSNPN and SVGIG (reference sequence). V shed 3 bases and J 7 bases; nucleotides not matched to a gene: 7. The CDR3 region is CAWRVQGACGYTF. CDR3 in DNA: TGTGCCTGGAGGGTTCAGGGGGCGTGTGGCTACACCTTC.

V is TRBV9 and J is TRBJ2-7; tentatively, D is TRBD1 or TRBD2 (5 bases each). The length of the CDR3 is 15 residues. Germline CDR1 SGDLS, CDR2 YYNGEE. V was cut by 4 bases and J by 4 bases, with 18 bases left in between. The CDR3 reads CASSRVGARGYEQYF. In nucleotides, the CDR3 is TGTGCCAGCAGCCGAGTCGGGGCTAGGGGATACGAGCAGTACTTC.

This sequence joins TRBV4-1 and TRBJ2-7; 12 bases fit TRBD1. The V gene end was trimmed by 1 base and the J gene end by 4 bases; junction bases not matched to a gene: 8. Germline CDR1 MGHRA, CDR2 YSYEKL. The CDR3 is 17 residues long. The CDR3: CASSQALGTGGIYEQYF. The CDR3 DNA reads TGCGCCAGCAGCCAAGCACTTGGGACAGGGGGCATTTACGAGCAGTACTTC.

This clonotype was detected a few times. V gene TRBV7-2 combines with J gene TRBJ1-1; 7 bases are a match to TRBD1. Trimming took 5 bases from V and 5 from J; bases not matched to a gene: 8. Germline CDR1 SGHTA, CDR2 FQGNSA. CDR3 length: 14 residues. The DNA for the CDR3 is TGTGCCAGCAGCCCAAGACAGGGAGGGACTGAAGCTTTCTTT. Its protein product is CASSPRQGGTEAFF.

The chain employs TRBV12-3 or TRBV12-4 and TRBJ2-6; D is unresolved. This CDR3 has 14 amino acids. Deletions cut 11 bases from V and 4 bases from J, with 15 bases between. The CDR3: CAAPSGTGANVLTF. The CDR3 coding sequence is TGTGCCGCCCCTAGTGGAACCGGGGCCAACGTCCTGACTTTC.

This clonotype occurred a few times. The chain recombines TRBV7-9 with TRBJ2-7; 7 bases line up with TRBD2. Losses at the gene ends were 3 bases for V and 2 bases for J; bases not matched to a gene: 4. The germline V gene encodes CDR1 SEHNR and CDR2 FQNEAQ (reference sequence). The CDR3 covers 14 residues. The CDR3 region is CASSFSSGTYEQYF. The CDR3 coding sequence is TGTGCCAGCAGCTTTTCTAGCGGTACCTACGAGCAGTACTTC.

The chain links TRBV4-3 to TRBJ2-6; either TRBD1 or TRBD2 may supply D (5 bases each). Germline lookup yields CDR1 LGHNA and CDR2 YSLEER. The V and J ends lost 0 bases and 2 bases respectively, with 5 bases between them. The CDR3 sequence is 15 residues long. CDR3 in DNA: TGCGCCAGCAGCCAAGAGGGGGCTGGGGCCAACGTCCTGACTTTC. This codes for CASSQEGAGANVLTF.

This rearrangement joins TRBV7-9 to TRBJ1-2; D is undetermined. The CDR3 loop spans 16 amino acids. Germline CDR1 reads SEHNR; CDR2 reads FQNEAQ (reference sequence). V was shortened by 4 bases and J by 4 bases, with 19 bases between the two germline ends. Here the CDR3 reads CASSSLLTTEIYGYTF. CDR3 sequence (DNA): TGTGCCAGCAGCTCGTTACTTACGACCGAAATCTATGGCTACACCTTC.

This chain connects TRBV14 to TRBJ1-4; D is unclear. The germline V and J ends were trimmed by 2 bases and 6 bases, with 7 bases remaining between them. Germline V gives CDR1 SGHDN, CDR2 FVKESK. There are 13 residues in the CDR3. The CDR3 is CASSQSHDEKLFF. CDR3 in DNA: TGTGCCAGCAGCCAATCCCACGATGAAAAACTGTTTTTT.

The V and J genes are TRBV27 and TRBJ2-7; D uncertain. The CDR3 consists of 16 residues. CDR1 is MNHEY, CDR2 SMNVEV, per germline (reference sequence). With 1 base removed from V and 3 bases from J, the gap between germline ends came to 16 bases. Here the CDR3 reads CASSLYRSHYRYEQYF. CDR3 nucleotides: TGTGCCAGCAGTTTATATCGGAGTCACTACCGCTACGAGCAGTACTTC.

The chain carries TRBV12-5 and TRBJ2-1, with D possibly matching TRBD2 (5 bases). The germline V gene has CDR1 LGHNT and CDR2 FRNRAP. V shed 6 bases and J shed 3 bases, with 9 bases lying between them. The CDR3 is 13 amino acids. The CDR3 nucleotides read TGTGCTAGTGGCGACTACCTCTACAATGAGCAGTTCTTC. It specifies CASGDYLYNEQFF.

This chain joins TRBV30 and TRBJ2-7, with a tentative D call TRBD2 (6 bases). This CDR3 has 13 residues. Germline loops: CDR1 GTSNPN, CDR2 SVGIG (reference sequence). V was trimmed by 3 bases and J by 0 bases, leaving 9 bases between them. CDR3 sequence (DNA): TGTGCCTGGAGACTCGGGAGCTCCTACGAGCAGTACTTC. It specifies CAWRLGSSYEQYF. The variable domain in full, with the rest retrieved from reference TRBV30 and TRBJ2-7, is SQTIHQWPATLVQPVGSPLSLECTVEGTSNPNLYWYRQAAGRGLQLLFYSVGIGQISSEVPQNLSASRPQDRQFILSSKKLLLSDSGFYLCAWRLGSSYEQYFGPGTRLTVT.